This T cell receptor beta chain came from a study of blood T cell repertoires in COVID-19. Study as a whole: Researchers got acute and convalescent COVID-19 samples from the United States, Italy and Spain. PBMCs, B-cell-depleted T cells, or T cells provided the cDNA or gDNA that made up the material.

As originally analysed: Reference gene primers were amplified, and this amplification served to estimate nucleated cell counts. The table came from immunoSEQ multiplex PCR; TCRdb's copy has only in-frame clones and leaves some out. That table gives V, J and clone size, and the DNA gave D and trimming. The sample shows fewer than 70,000 clones, around 90% of them seen only once. The CDR3 consists of 14 residues. Germline CDR1 is KGHSH and CDR2 is LQKENI. V shed 3 bases and J shed 0 bases, with 8 bases lying between them. This chain connects TRBV18 to TRBJ1-1; D may be TRBD1 (5 bases). The receptor was isolated from a man between 50 and 59 years old with active COVID-19. Sequencing was done on a sample of peripheral blood. CDR3 nucleotides: TGTGCCAGCTCACCGGACAACATGAACACTGAAGCTTTCTTT. It encodes CASSPDNMNTEAFF.